The subject of this entry is one T cell receptor (beta chain). Its specificity is not known. This sample is drawn from a study of cytomegalovirus exposure and HLA in healthy donors. Across the whole study: Of all 400 or so donors who were genotyped, roughly 81% belonged to the Caucasian-associated ancestry cluster. Study-level points and caveats: TCR beta V segments were, for the most part, productive about 87% or about 30% of the time in an earlier analysis. Among the sequence variants, a highly shared cluster was likely an artifact of sequencing.

This CDR3 is 14 amino acids long. Trimming took off 0 bases at V and 11 bases at J, with 17 bases between the two ends. Germline assignment: CDR1 SGHRS and CDR2 YFSETQ. The PCR contained 60 Vbeta and 13 Jbeta primers. Data came from immunoSEQ multiplex PCR; TCRdb stores just in-frame clones and leaves some out. The sample has roughly 110,000 clones, approximately 80% seen once. All donors participated as healthy donors of bone marrow. V is TRBV5-1 and J is TRBJ2-5; no reliable D call. Sequencing was performed on PBMCs. The TCR originated in a woman aged 18 to 35 in good health and CMV-seropositive. The CDR3 region has the DNA TGCGCCAGCAGCTTGGCCGACCCGGGTCGAGAGCAGTACTTC. Encoded protein: CASSLADPGREQYF. Supplemented by reference TRBV5-1 and TRBJ2-5, the full variable domain reads KAGVTQTPRYLIKTRGQQVTLSCSPISGHRSVSWYQQTPGQGLQFLFEYFSETQRNKGNFPGRFSGRQFSNSRSEMNVSTLELGDSALYLCASSLADPGREQYFGPGTRLLVL.